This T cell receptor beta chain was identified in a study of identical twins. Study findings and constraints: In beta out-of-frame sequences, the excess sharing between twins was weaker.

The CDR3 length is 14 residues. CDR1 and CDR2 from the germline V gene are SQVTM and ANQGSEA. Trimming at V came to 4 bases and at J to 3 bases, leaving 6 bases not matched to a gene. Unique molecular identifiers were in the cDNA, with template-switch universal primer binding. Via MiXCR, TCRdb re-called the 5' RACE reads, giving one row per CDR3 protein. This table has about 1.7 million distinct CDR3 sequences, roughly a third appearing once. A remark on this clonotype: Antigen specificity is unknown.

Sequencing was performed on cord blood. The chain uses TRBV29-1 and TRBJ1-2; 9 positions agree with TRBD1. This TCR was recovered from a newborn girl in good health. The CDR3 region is CSVGRQGDHYGYTF. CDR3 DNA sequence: TGCAGCGTTGGGCGACAGGGGGACCACTATGGCTACACCTTC.